This T cell receptor (beta chain) was captured by sequencing in a study of blood T cell repertoires in COVID-19. Study-level background: Sites in the United States, Italy and Spain provided acute and convalescent COVID-19 samples. The cDNA or gDNA used as material had been derived from T cells, B-cell-depleted T cells, or PBMCs.

CDR1 and CDR2 from the germline V gene are SEHNR and FQNEAQ (reference sequence). This CDR3 comprises 17 residues. V trimming: 4 bases; J trimming: 2 bases; junction bases outside the gene matches: 14. Per the original data handling: Scientists estimated how many nucleated cells there were by amplifying reference gene primers. Profiling relied on immunoSEQ multiplex PCR, and the TCRdb table lists in-frame clones only, not all of them. That table supplies the V and J calls and clone size; D and trimming were determined from the DNA. The sample includes tens of thousands of clones, about 82% seen only once; the top ten take approximately 4.1%.

Sequencing was carried out using peripheral blood. This clonotype originated in a man in his fifties or sixties with acute or convalescent COVID-19. V gene TRBV7-9 combines with J gene TRBJ2-7; 7 bases align to TRBD2. The CDR3 loop is CASSSSPRLALTYEQYF. The CDR3, as DNA: TGTGCCAGCAGCTCCTCCCCCAGACTAGCCCTAACCTACGAGCAGTACTTC.